The clone carrying this T cell receptor beta chain was observed at least ten times. Unique molecular identifiers were incorporated into the prepared TCRbeta library. TCRdb re-called the PCR reads through MiXCR, storing one row per CDR3 protein. The sample shows 200,000 to 250,000 distinct CDR3 sequences, around 12% of them seen only once. The data derive from a study of T-cell reconstitution after alpha-beta-depleted transplantation in children. Germline CDR1 SEHNR, CDR2 FQNEAQ (reference sequence). The length of the CDR3 is 16 residues. Trimming at V came to 4 bases and at J to 2 bases, leaving 8 bases not matched to a gene.

Specimen: PBMCs from the stem cell graft donor, collected from the stem cell graft. V usage is TRBV7-9 and J usage is TRBJ2-1; 7 bases are shared with TRBD1. The clonotype was recovered from a human donor who donated a stem cell graft to a child with acute lymphoblastic leukemia. CDR3 nucleotide sequence: TGTGCCAGCAGCTCGTCCGTTGGGACAGCCTACAATGAGCAGTTCTTC. Protein sequence: CASSSSVGTAYNEQFF. The whole variable domain, remainder taken from reference TRBV7-9 and TRBJ2-1, is DTGVSQNPRHKITKRGQNVTFRCDPISEHNRLYWYRQTLGQGPEFLTYFQNEAQLEKSRLLSDRFSAERPKGSFSTLEIQRTEQGDSAMYLCASSSSVGTAYNEQFFGPGTRLTVL.